Following are 6 T cell receptor beta chains from one sample sequenced in a study of beta chain features in type 1 diabetes. Whole-study findings and limits: Type 1 diabetes patients had TCRB CDR3s that were shorter (moderately but significantly so) in all four CD4+ subsets.

Expressed TCRB transcripts were sequenced because the isolated RNA had all been reverse transcribed beforehand. Here immunoSEQ multiplex PCR was the method, and the copy in TCRdb shows in-frame clones only, minus some. The sample carries around 710,000 clones, 9.5% to 15% recorded once. Which antigens these TCRs recognize remains unknown. The sequencing sample was made of naive CD4+ T cells from blood. The source is a man aged 25 to 45 with type 1 diabetes.

The chain uses TRBV29-1 and TRBJ1-2, with D tentatively TRBD1 (5 bases). Germline assignment: CDR1 SQVTM and CDR2 ANQGSEA. With 3 bases removed from V and 8 bases from J, the gap between germline ends came to 13 bases. The CDR3 sequence is 12 residues long. CDR3 sequence (DNA): TGCAGCGTTGATGGGGGGTATGTCGGCTACACCTTC. Translation: CSVDGGYVGYTF.

This clone came up a few times. The chain carries TRBV10-3 and TRBJ1-6; TRBD1 is a possible D gene (6 bases). The germline CDR1 and CDR2 sequences are ENHRY and SYGVKD. This CDR3 is built from 13 residues. Trimming stripped 10 bases from V and 3 bases from J, with 10 bases between. CDR3 DNA sequence: TGTGCCAGCCTAGGGGGCTATAATTCACCCCTCCACTTT. Its translation: CASLGGYNSPLHF.

This clone has only a few counts. This sequence joins TRBV5-1 and TRBJ1-6; the D gene is possibly TRBD1 (5 bases). Between the trimmed V and J ends, which lost 0 bases and 5 bases, there was a span of 6 bases. Germline CDR1 and CDR2: SGHRS and YFSETQ. The CDR3 is 14 amino acids. This CDR3 reads CASSLEGNNSPLHF. The CDR3 DNA sequence: TGCGCCAGCAGCTTGGAGGGGAATAATTCACCCCTCCACTTT. The full variable domain, rest sourced from reference TRBV5-1 and TRBJ1-6, is KAGVTQTPRYLIKTRGQQVTLSCSPISGHRSVSWYQQTPGQGLQFLFEYFSETQRNKGNFPGRFSGRQFSNSRSEMNVSTLELGDSALYLCASSLEGNNSPLHFGNGTRLTVT.

This clone was detected a few times. The genes are TRBV9 and TRBJ2-1; D is uncertain. In germline, CDR1 is SGDLS, CDR2 YYNGEE. This CDR3 has 14 residues. Trimming removed 3 bases from V and 7 bases from J, with 14 bases in between. The CDR3 is CASSAGREWNEQFF. The CDR3 coding sequence is TGTGCCAGCAGCGCGGGCAGAGAGTGGAATGAGCAGTTCTTC.

This chain joins TRBV28 and TRBJ1-1; D unclear. V was pared by 7 bases and J by 3 bases, with 18 bases between. Germline V lookup: CDR1 MDHEN, CDR2 SYDVKM. CDR3 length equals 15 residues. CDR3 DNA: TGTGCCAGCACACCTCCGAGCGGGGAGGACACTGAAGCTTTCTTT. Encoded protein: CASTPPSGEDTEAFF.

The chain is built from TRBV7-2 and TRBJ1-2; D gene uncertain. CDR3 length: 14 residues. The germline V gene encodes CDR1 SGHTA and CDR2 FQGNSA. V gave up 0 bases and J gave up 2 bases, with 7 bases separating them. CDR3 sequence: CASSLATSNYGYTF. The DNA of the CDR3 is TGTGCCAGCAGCTTAGCTACTTCGAACTATGGCTACACCTTC.